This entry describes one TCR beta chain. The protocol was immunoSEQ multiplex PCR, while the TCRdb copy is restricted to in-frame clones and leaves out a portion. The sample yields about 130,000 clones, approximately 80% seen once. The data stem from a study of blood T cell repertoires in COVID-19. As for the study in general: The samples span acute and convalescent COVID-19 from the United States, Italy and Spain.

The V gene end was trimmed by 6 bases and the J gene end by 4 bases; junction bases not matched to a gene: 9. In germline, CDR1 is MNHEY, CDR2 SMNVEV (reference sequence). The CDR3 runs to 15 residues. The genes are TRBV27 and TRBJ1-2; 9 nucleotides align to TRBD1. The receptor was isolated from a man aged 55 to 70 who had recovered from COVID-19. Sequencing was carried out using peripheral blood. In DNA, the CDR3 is TGTGCCAGCAGATCCGGACAGGGGAGCATCTATGGCTACACCTTC. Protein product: CASRSGQGSIYGYTF.